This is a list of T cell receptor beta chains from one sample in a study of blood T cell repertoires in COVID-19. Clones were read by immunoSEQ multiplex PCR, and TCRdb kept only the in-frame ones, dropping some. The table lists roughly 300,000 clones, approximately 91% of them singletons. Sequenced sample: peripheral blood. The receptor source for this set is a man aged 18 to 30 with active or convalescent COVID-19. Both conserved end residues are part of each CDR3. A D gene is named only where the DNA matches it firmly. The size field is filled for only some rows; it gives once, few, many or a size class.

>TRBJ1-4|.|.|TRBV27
CASSFPDKNSLDEKLFF
TGTGCCAGCAGTTTTCCGGACAAAAATTCACTTGATGAAAAACTGTTTTTT
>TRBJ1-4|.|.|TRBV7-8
CASSLSPGANEKLFF
TGTGCCAGCAGCCTAAGTCCGGGGGCTAATGAAAAACTGTTTTTT
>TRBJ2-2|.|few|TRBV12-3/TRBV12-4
CASSFMNTGELFF
TGTGCCAGCAGTTTTATGAACACCGGGGAGCTGTTTTTT
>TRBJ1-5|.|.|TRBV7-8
CASSLGTGNQPQHF
TGTGCCAGCAGCTTAGGCACAGGGAATCAGCCCCAGCATTTT
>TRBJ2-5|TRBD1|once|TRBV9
CASSVTGGFQETQYF
TGTGCCAGCAGCGTTACAGGGGGATTCCAAGAGACCCAGTACTTC
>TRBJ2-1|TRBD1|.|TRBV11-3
CASSFGTGGEQFF
TGTGCCAGCAGCTTTGGGACAGGGGGTGAGCAGTTCTTC
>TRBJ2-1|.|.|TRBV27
CASSLATGKRNEQFF
TGTGCCAGCAGTTTAGCTACAGGGAAAAGGAATGAGCAGTTCTTC
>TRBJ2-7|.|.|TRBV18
CASSPGGRNPEQYF
TGTGCCAGCTCTCCTGGGGGCAGGAATCCAGAGCAGTACTTC
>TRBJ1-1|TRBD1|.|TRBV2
CASTPGGRTTEAFF
TGTGCCAGCACCCCAGGGGGCCGAACCACTGAAGCTTTCTTT
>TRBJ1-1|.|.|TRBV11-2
CASSLDTETEAFF
TGTGCCAGCAGCTTAGATACAGAGACTGAAGCTTTCTTT
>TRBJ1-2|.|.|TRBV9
CASSVGGADGYTF
TGTGCCAGCAGCGTAGGGGGCGCGGATGGCTACACCTTC
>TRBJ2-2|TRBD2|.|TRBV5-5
CASSSGGDETGELFF
TGTGCCAGCAGCTCCGGGGGGGATGAAACCGGGGAGCTGTTTTTT
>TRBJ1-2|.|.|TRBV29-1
CSVESPGNYGYTF
TGCAGCGTTGAAAGCCCCGGGAACTATGGCTACACCTTC
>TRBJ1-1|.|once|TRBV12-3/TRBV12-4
CASSLARETEAFF
TGTGCCAGCAGTTTAGCGCGAGAAACTGAAGCTTTCTTT
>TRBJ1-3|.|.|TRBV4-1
CASSQVSRDRGNTIYF
TGCGCCAGCAGCCAAGTTTCTCGTGACAGGGGAAACACCATATATTTT
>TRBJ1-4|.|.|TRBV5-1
CASSPGEGVEKLFF
TGCGCCAGCAGCCCTGGCGAGGGGGTTGAAAAACTGTTTTTT
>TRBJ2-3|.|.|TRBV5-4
CASSLEAGPSTDTQYF
TGTGCCAGCAGCTTGGAGGCGGGGCCTAGCACAGATACGCAGTATTTT
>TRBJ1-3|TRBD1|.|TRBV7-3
CASSMTGGSGNTIYF
TGTGCCAGCAGCATGACAGGGGGCTCTGGAAACACCATATATTTT
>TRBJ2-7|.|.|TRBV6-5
CASQLWGPKTYEQYF
TGTGCCAGTCAACTGTGGGGCCCAAAGACCTACGAGCAGTACTTC
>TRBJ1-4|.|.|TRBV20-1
CSASVLGRDEKLFF
TGCAGTGCTAGTGTTCTCGGCAGGGATGAAAAACTGTTTTTT
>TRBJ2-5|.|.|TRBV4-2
CASSQFGTERVWAQYF
TGTGCCAGCAGCCAATTTGGTACAGAGAGGGTATGGGCCCAGTACTTC
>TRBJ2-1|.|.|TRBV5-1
CASSLDPGGGFNEQFF
TGCGCCAGCAGCTTGGATCCCGGGGGAGGATTCAATGAGCAGTTCTTC
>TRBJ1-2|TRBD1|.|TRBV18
CASSRTTGYYGYTF
TGTGCCAGCTCACGAACGACAGGGTACTATGGCTACACCTTC
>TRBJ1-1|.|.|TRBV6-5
CASSYGAGNTEAFF
TGTGCCAGCAGTTACGGGGCAGGAAACACTGAAGCTTTCTTT
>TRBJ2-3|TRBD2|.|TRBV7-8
CASSASRGAGGSDTQYF
TGTGCCAGCAGCGCTAGCAGAGGAGCGGGGGGGTCAGATACGCAGTATTTT
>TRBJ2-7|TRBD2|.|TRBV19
CASSMYLVAGGTSGEQYF
TGTGCCAGTAGTATGTATCTAGTAGCGGGGGGAACGTCGGGAGAGCAGTACTTC
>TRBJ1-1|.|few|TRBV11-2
CASSLEYGSGNTEAFF
TGTGCCAGCAGCTTAGAATATGGGTCAGGGAACACTGAAGCTTTCTTT
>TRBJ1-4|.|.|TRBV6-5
CASSYSDSSNEKLFF
TGTGCCAGCAGTTACTCAGACAGTTCTAATGAAAAACTGTTTTTT
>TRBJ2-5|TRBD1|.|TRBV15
CATSWGTGEETQYF
TGTGCCACCAGCTGGGGGACAGGGGAAGAGACCCAGTACTTC
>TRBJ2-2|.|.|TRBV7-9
CASRHRDTGELFF
TGTGCCAGCAGGCACAGGGACACCGGGGAGCTGTTTTTT
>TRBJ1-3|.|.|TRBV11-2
CASSLGYRGAIGNTIYF
TGTGCCAGCAGCTTAGGCTATCGGGGGGCCATTGGAAACACCATATATTTT
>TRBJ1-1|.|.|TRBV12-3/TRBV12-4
CASSYDSREAFF
TGTGCCAGCAGTTACGACAGTCGTGAAGCTTTCTTT
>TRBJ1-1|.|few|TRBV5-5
CASSLQGRYTEAFF
TGTGCCAGCAGCTTACAGGGTCGATACACTGAAGCTTTCTTT
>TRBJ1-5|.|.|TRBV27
CASSILFGQPQHF
TGTGCCAGCAGTATTCTCTTTGGCCAGCCCCAGCATTTT
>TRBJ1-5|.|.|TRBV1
CTSSPPGQKRNQPQHF
TGCACCAGCAGCCCCCCCGGACAGAAACGCAATCAGCCCCAGCATTTT
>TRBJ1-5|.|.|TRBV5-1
CASSLGAGGSQPQHF
TGCGCCAGCAGCTTGGGCGCGGGGGGCAGTCAGCCCCAGCATTTT
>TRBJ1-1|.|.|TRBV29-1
CSVLTGLGTEAFF
TGCAGCGTCCTAACAGGGCTGGGGACTGAAGCTTTCTTT
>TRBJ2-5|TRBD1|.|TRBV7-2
CASSFRQGRETQYF
TGTGCCAGCAGCTTCCGACAGGGACGAGAGACCCAGTACTTC
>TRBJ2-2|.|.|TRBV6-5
CASSPLNTGELFF
TGTGCCAGCAGTCCACTGAACACCGGGGAGCTGTTTTTT
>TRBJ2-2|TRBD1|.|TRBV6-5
CASSYSGGGGELFF
TGTGCCAGCAGTTACTCAGGGGGCGGCGGGGAGCTGTTTTTT
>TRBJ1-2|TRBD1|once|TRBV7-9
CASSLLTYSSRGRDGYTF
TGTGCCAGCAGCTTACTCACCTACTCCAGCAGGGGGCGAGATGGCTACACCTTC
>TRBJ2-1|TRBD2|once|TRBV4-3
CASSQGVYPSGRYNEQFF
TGCGCCAGCAGCCAAGGCGTTTACCCTAGCGGGAGGTACAATGAGCAGTTCTTC
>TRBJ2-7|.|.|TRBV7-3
CASSSRDSYEQYF
TGTGCCAGCAGCTCCCGGGACTCCTACGAGCAGTACTTC
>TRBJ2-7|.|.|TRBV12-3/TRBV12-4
CASSLVLPYEQYF
TGTGCCAGCAGTTTAGTCCTCCCCTACGAGCAGTACTTC
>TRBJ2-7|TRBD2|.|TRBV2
CASKGAGGRLWWEQYF
TGTGCCAGCAAGGGGGCGGGGGGGCGCCTTTGGTGGGAGCAGTACTTC
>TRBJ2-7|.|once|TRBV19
CASSPRVGEQYF
TGTGCCAGTAGTCCCAGGGTAGGGGAGCAGTACTTC
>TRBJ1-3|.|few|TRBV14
CASSAFSGNTIYF
TGTGCCAGCAGCGCTTTTAGCGGAAACACCATATATTTT
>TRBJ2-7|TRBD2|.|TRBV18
CASSLAGGLPYEQYF
TGTGCCAGCTCACTAGCGGGGGGTCTTCCCTACGAGCAGTACTTC
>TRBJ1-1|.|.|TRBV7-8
CASSPQGTEAFF
TGTGCCAGCAGCCCCCAGGGCACTGAAGCTTTCTTT
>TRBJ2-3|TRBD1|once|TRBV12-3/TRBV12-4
CAVGGQLTDTQYF
TGTGCCGTTGGGGGACAGCTCACAGATACGCAGTATTTT
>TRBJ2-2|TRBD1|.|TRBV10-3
CAISEGRGLWNTGELFF
TGTGCCATCAGTGAAGGCAGGGGGCTATGGAACACCGGGGAGCTGTTTTTT
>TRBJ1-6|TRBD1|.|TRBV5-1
CASSRGTENSPLHF
TGCGCCAGCAGCCGCGGGACAGAGAATTCACCCCTCCACTTT
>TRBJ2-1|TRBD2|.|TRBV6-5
CASSRLAGGFNEQFF
TGTGCCAGCAGTAGACTAGCGGGGGGTTTCAATGAGCAGTTCTTC
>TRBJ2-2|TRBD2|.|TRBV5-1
CASSPKGLEPGELFF
TGCGCCAGCAGCCCGAAGGGACTAGAGCCCGGGGAGCTGTTTTTT
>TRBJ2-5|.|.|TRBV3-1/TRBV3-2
CASSQESGYQETQYF
TGTGCCAGCAGCCAAGAAAGCGGGTACCAAGAGACCCAGTACTTC